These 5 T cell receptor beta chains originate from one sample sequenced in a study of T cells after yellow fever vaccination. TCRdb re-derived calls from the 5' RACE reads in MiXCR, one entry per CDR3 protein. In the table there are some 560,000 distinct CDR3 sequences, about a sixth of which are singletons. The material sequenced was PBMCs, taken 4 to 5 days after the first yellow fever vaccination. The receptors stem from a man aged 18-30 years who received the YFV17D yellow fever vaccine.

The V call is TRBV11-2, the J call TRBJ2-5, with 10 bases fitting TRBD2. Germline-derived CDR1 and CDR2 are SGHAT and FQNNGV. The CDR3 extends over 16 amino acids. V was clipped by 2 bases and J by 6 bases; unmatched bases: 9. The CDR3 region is CASSLSTGTSEQTQYF. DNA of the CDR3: TGTGCCAGCAGCTTATCGACCGGGACTAGCGAGCAGACCCAGTACTTC.

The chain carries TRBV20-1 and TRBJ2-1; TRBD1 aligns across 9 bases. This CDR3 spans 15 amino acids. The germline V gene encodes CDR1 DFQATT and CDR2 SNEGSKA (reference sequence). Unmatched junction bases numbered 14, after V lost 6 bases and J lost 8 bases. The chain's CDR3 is CSAAPRDRAFYEQFF. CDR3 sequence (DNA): TGCAGTGCGGCTCCCCGGGACAGGGCGTTCTATGAGCAGTTCTTC.

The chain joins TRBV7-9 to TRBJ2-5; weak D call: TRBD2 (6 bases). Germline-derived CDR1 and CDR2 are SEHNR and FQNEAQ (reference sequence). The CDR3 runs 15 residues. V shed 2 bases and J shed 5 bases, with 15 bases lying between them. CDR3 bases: TGTGCCAGCAGCTTAATATTCGGGGGTACGGAGACCCAGTACTTC. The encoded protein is CASSLIFGGTETQYF. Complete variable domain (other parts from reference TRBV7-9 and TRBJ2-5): DTGVSQNPRHKITKRGQNVTFRCDPISEHNRLYWYRQTLGQGPEFLTYFQNEAQLEKSRLLSDRFSAERPKGSFSTLEIQRTEQGDSAMYLCASSLIFGGTETQYFGPGTRLLVL.

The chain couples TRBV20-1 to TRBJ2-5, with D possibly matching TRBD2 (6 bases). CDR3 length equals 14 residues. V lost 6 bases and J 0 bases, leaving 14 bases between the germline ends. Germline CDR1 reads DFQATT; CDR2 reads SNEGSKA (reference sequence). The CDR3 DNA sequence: TGCAGTGCGCGGGATACCATACACCAAGAGACCCAGTACTTC. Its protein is CSARDTIHQETQYF.

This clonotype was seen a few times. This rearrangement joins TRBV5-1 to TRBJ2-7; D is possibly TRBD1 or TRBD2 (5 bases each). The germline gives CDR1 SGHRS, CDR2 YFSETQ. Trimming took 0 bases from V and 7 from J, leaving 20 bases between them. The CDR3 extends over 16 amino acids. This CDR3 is CASSLATQGGSGEQYF. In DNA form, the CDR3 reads TGCGCCAGCAGCTTGGCGACCCAGGGTGGCTCGGGGGAGCAGTACTTC.